The 17 T cell receptor beta chains reported below all come from one sample, sequenced in a study of low-dose radiotherapy and immunotherapy resistance in tumors. Gene-specific TRAV and TRBV primers were used for first-strand cDNA, covering alpha and beta chains. TCRs were put through approximately 20 PCR cycles of amplification with Phusion. A constant-region primer and the V-primer adapter served as the primer pair. TCRdb redid the calling of the reads with MiXCR, one entry per CDR3 protein. There are approximately 90,000 distinct CDR3 sequences in the sample; over 15% occur only once, and 2.8% lies in the top ten. Time point indicated: before trial treatment. The specimen was PBMCs, collected before treatment. Receptors originate from a male donor with prostate cancer.

Many counts were recorded for this clonotype. The chain is built from TRBV30 and TRBJ2-5; D is perhaps TRBD1 (6 bases). Germline CDR1 is GTSNPN and CDR2 is SVGIG (reference sequence). Trimming took off 0 bases at V and 3 bases at J, with 20 bases between the two ends. This CDR3 region has 17 residues. The CDR3 sequence: CAWSVNVAGALEETQYF. The DNA for the CDR3 is TGTGCCTGGAGTGTAAATGTGGCAGGGGCCCTTGAAGAGACCCAGTACTTC.

This clonotype was seen repeatedly, ten times or more. The chain has TRBV5-1 and TRBJ2-2; D gene unclear. The CDR3 has 15 amino acids. Germline V CDR1 and CDR2: SGHRS, YFSETQ. The V and J ends lost 5 bases and 2 bases respectively, with 13 bases between them. The CDR3 spells CASSLSYVNTGELFF. CDR3 sequence (DNA): TGCGCCAGCAGTTTATCATACGTCAACACCGGGGAGCTGTTTTTT.

There are many counts of this clonotype. The chain combines TRBV20-1 with TRBJ2-7, with D perhaps matching TRBD1 (5 bases). The CDR3 sequence is 15 residues long. Trimming stripped 0 bases from V and 0 bases from J, with 12 bases between. The germline CDR1 and CDR2 sequences are DFQATT and SNEGSKA (reference sequence). CDR3 protein: CSARDFAGPSYEQYF. CDR3 DNA: TGCAGTGCTAGAGATTTCGCAGGGCCCTCCTACGAGCAGTACTTC.

This clonotype was detected ten times or more. The CDR3 region has the DNA TGCGCCGTCAGCCCGGGGGACTCCCTAAGCACAGATACGCAGTATTTT. It is translated as CAVSPGDSLSTDTQYF. The chain employs TRBV23-1 and TRBJ2-3; D might be TRBD2 (6 bases). TRBV23-1 falls under the ORF class, with uncertain function. CDR3 length equals 16 residues. Deletions cut 11 bases from V and 0 bases from J, with 21 bases between.

This clonotype was counted at least ten times. The chain recombines TRBV28 with TRBJ1-1; D is uncertain. V was cut by 2 bases and J by 3 bases, with 10 bases left in between. CDR3 size: 14 residues. From germline, CDR1 is MDHEN and CDR2 SYDVKM. The CDR3 DNA reads as TGTGCCAGCAGTTTAGAGTCAGCCTACACTGAAGCTTTCTTT. Protein product: CASSLESAYTEAFF.

This clonotype was detected many times. J is TRBJ2-1 and V is TRBV6-2 or TRBV6-3; possibly TRBD2 for D (6 bases). Between the trimmed V and J ends, which lost 7 bases and 1 base, there was a span of 11 bases. Per the germline V gene, CDR1 is MNHEY and CDR2 is SVGEGT. The CDR3 contains 14 residues. Here the CDR3 reads CASTSRGSYNEQFF. DNA for the CDR3: TGTGCCAGCACCTCACGGGGGTCCTACAATGAGCAGTTCTTC.

This chain links TRBV30 with TRBJ2-5, with 7 positions matching TRBD1. This CDR3 spans 13 amino acids. Trimming removed 3 bases from V and 8 bases from J; junction bases left unmatched: 9. Germline CDR1 and CDR2: GTSNPN and SVGIG (reference sequence). CDR3 DNA: TGTGCCTGGAGCCGGGACAGAAGCTTAACCCAGTACTTC. It is translated as CAWSRDRSLTQYF.

This clonotype was seen only a few times. The chain recombines TRBV7-9 with TRBJ2-7, with D tentatively TRBD1 or TRBD2 (5 bases each). V dropped 3 bases and J dropped 2 bases, with 14 bases sitting between them. This CDR3 comprises 15 residues. Germline V lookup: CDR1 SEHNR, CDR2 FQNEAQ (reference sequence). In nucleotides, the CDR3 is TGTGCCAGCAGCTTCGGTGGGGGACGAACCTACGAGCAGTACTTC. Translating it yields CASSFGGGRTYEQYF.

Ten or more counts support this clonotype. This CDR3 is CASRGGDTQYF. The DNA for the CDR3 is TGTGCCAGCAGGGGGGGTGATACGCAGTATTTT. The chain recombines TRBV12-3 or TRBV12-4 with TRBJ2-3; D is perhaps TRBD2 (6 bases). Trimming shortened V by 6 bases and J by 6 bases, and 7 bases separated the two germline ends. The CDR3 length is 11 residues.

This clonotype was seen repeatedly, ten times or more. The chain joins TRBV12-3 or TRBV12-4 to TRBJ2-5, with D perhaps being TRBD1 or TRBD2 (5 bases each). V was cut by 6 bases and J by 5 bases, with 7 bases left in between. This CDR3 spans 11 amino acids. In nucleotides, the CDR3 is TGTGCCAGCAGCTGGGACGAGACCCAGTACTTC. It translates to CASSWDETQYF.

This clonotype was counted many times. This chain uses TRBV10-3 with TRBJ2-1; 13 bases agree with TRBD2. This CDR3 is 17 amino acids long. Trimming took 9 bases from V and 0 from J; bases not matched to a gene: 8. From germline, CDR1 is ENHRY and CDR2 SYGVKD. DNA of the CDR3: TGTGCCATTAAAGCGACTAGCGGGGGGAGCTCCTACAATGAGCAGTTCTTC. This sequence encodes CAIKATSGGSSYNEQFF.

The table lists this clonotype with many counts. The chain has TRBV7-6 and TRBJ2-2; weak D call: TRBD2 (5 bases). V lost 3 bases, J lost 6 bases, and 8 bases lay in between. There are 13 residues in the CDR3. The germline V gene has CDR1 SGHVS and CDR2 FNYEAQ. CDR3 bases: TGTGCCAGCAGCTTGTCCGGGGCCGGGGAGCTGTTTTTT. This codes for CASSLSGAGELFF.

This clonotype was counted many times. The rearrangement joins TRBV5-4 to TRBJ1-4; TRBD1 might be the D (5 bases). V gave up 4 bases and J gave up 2 bases, with 21 bases separating them. Germline V CDR1 and CDR2: SGHNT, YYREEE (reference sequence). The CDR3 length is 18 residues. The CDR3 coding sequence is TGTGCCAGCAGCCCTTGGCAGGGTGGTCCGTCGACTAATGAAAAACTGTTTTTT. It is translated as CASSPWQGGPSTNEKLFF.

In its sample, this clonotype was seen many times. The rearrangement uses TRBV25-1 and TRBJ1-2, with 10 bases that match TRBD1. V shed 1 base, J shed 8 bases, and the junction held 1 base outside the gene matches. Germline V CDR1 and CDR2: MGHDK, SYGVNS. The CDR3 sequence is 13 residues long. CDR3 DNA: TGTGCCAGCAGTGAATGGGACAGGGGAGGCTACACCTTC. The encoded protein is CASSEWDRGGYTF.

Only a few counts were recorded for this clonotype. The chain couples TRBV18 to TRBJ2-3; unclear D gene. CDR3 length: 13 residues. CDR1 KGHSH and CDR2 LQKENI come from the germline V gene. With 2 bases removed from V and 4 bases from J, the gap between germline ends came to 7 bases. CDR3 sequence: CASSPMVPDTQYF. In DNA form, the CDR3 reads TGTGCCAGCTCACCAATGGTCCCAGATACGCAGTATTTT.

On this clonotype: Being one base from a much bigger clone, this may be a read error. This chain joins TRBV6-6 and TRBJ2-7; a weak D match, TRBD2 (6 bases). The V and J ends lost 6 bases and 3 bases respectively, with 12 bases between them. This CDR3 has 13 amino acids. CDR1 and CDR2 from the germline V gene are MNHNY and SVGAGI (reference sequence). The CDR3 reads CASSLTSNYEQYF. The CDR3 region has the DNA TGTGCCAGCAGCCTTACTAGCAACTACGAGCAGTACTTC.

Points on this clonotype: A read error likely explains this, since a far larger clone differs by one base. This CDR3 fails to terminate in the conserved phenylalanine or tryptophan, so it likely reflects a read error. The rearrangement uses TRBV28 and TRBJ2-3; TRBD2 matches at 12 bases. The CDR3 extends over 16 amino acids. The germline gives CDR1 MDHEN, CDR2 SYDVKM. The V gene end was trimmed by 8 bases and the J gene end by 4 bases; junction bases not matched to a gene: 10. The CDR3 here is CASGTTGLAGPDTQYY. The CDR3 DNA follows: TGTGCCAGCGGAACCACCGGACTAGCGGGGCCAGATACGCAGTATTAT.